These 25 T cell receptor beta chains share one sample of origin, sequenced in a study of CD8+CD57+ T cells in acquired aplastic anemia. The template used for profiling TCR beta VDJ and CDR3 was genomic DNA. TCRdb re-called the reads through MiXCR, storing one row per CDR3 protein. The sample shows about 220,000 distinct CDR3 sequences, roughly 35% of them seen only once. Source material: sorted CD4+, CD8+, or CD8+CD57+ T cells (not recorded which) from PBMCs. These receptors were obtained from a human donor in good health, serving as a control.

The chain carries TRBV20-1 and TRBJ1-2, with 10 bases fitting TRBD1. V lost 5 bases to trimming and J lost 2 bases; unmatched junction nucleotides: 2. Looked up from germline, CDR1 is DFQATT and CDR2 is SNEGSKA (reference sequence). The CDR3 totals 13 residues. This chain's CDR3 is CSARQGANYGYTF. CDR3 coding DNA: TGCAGTGCTCGACAGGGGGCGAACTATGGCTACACCTTC.

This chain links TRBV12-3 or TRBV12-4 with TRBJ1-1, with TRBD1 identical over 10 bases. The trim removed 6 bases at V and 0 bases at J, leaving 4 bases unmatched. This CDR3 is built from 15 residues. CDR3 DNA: TGTGCCAGCAGCCAGGGACAGGGGTTGAACACTGAAGCTTTCTTT. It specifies CASSQGQGLNTEAFF.

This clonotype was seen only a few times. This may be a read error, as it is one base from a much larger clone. CDR3 loop: CASSPDVADYGYTF. The CDR3 bases are TGTGCCAGCAGCCCGGACGTAGCTGACTATGGCTACACCTTC. The chain recombines TRBV7-3 with TRBJ1-2; D call uncertain. Per germline, CDR1 SGHTA and CDR2 FQGTGA. V was shortened by 5 bases and J by 3 bases, with 13 bases between the two germline ends. The CDR3 sequence is 14 residues long.

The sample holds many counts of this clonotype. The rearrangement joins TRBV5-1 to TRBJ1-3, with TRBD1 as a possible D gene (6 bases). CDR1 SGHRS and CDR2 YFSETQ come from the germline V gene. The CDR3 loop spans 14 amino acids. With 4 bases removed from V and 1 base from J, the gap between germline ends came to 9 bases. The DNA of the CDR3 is TGCGCCAGCAGCCCGACAGGTTCTGGAAACACCATATATTTT. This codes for CASSPTGSGNTIYF.

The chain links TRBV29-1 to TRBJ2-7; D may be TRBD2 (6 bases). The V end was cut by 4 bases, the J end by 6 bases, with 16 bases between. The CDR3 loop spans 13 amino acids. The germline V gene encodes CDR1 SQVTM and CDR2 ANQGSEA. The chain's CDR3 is CSVGGSGPSEQYF. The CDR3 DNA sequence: TGCAGCGTTGGTGGTAGCGGCCCCTCCGAGCAGTACTTC.

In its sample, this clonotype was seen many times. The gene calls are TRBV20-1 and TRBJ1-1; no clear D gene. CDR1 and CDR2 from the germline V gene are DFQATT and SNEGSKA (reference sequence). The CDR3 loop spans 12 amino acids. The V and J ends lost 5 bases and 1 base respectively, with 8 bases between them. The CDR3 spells CSAVRPNTEAFF. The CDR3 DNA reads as TGCAGTGCTGTACGTCCGAACACTGAAGCTTTCTTT.

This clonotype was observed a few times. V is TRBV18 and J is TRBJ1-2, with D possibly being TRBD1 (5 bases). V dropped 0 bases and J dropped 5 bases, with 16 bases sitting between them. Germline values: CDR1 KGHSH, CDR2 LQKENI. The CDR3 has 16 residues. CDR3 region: CASSPPGPGPVYGYTF. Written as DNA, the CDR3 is TGTGCCAGCTCACCACCAGGACCGGGACCGGTTTATGGCTACACCTTC.

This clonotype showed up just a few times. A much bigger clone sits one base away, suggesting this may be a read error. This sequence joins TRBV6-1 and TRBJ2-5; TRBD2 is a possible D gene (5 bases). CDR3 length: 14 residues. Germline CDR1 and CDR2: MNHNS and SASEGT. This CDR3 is CASSQPPKRETQCF. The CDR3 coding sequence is TGTGCCAGCAGCCAACCCCCGAAGAGGGAGACCCAGTGCTTC.

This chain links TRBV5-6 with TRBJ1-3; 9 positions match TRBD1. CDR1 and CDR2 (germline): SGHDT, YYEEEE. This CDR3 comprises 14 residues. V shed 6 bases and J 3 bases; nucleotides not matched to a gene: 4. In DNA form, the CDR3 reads TGTGCCAGCACTAGGACAGGGGTTGGAAACACCATATATTTT. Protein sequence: CASTRTGVGNTIYF.

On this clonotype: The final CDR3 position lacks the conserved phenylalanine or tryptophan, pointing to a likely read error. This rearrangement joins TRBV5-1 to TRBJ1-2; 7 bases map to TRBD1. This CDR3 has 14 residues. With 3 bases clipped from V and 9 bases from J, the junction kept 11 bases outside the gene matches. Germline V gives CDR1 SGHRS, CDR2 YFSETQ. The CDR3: CASSSGQDGISYTL. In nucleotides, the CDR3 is TGCGCCAGCAGCTCCGGACAGGACGGAATAAGCTACACCCTC.

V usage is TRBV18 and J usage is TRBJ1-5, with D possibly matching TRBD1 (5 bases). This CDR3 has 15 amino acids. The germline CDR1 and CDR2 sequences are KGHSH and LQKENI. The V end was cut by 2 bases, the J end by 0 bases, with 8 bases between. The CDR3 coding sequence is TGTGCCAGCTCACCATCGACAGATAGCAATCAGCCCCAGCATTTT. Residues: CASSPSTDSNQPQHF. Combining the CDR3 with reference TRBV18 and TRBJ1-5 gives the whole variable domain NAGVMQNPRHLVRRRGQEARLRCSPMKGHSHVYWYRQLPEEGLKFMVYLQKENIIDESGMPKERFSAEFPKEGPSILRIQQVVRGDSAAYFCASSPSTDSNQPQHFGDGTRLSIL.

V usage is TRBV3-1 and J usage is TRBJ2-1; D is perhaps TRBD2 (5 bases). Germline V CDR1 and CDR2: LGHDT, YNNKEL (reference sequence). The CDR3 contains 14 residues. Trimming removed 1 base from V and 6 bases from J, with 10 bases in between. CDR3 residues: CASSQAGSTNEQFF. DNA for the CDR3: TGTGCCAGCAGCCAAGCTGGGAGTACCAATGAGCAGTTCTTC.

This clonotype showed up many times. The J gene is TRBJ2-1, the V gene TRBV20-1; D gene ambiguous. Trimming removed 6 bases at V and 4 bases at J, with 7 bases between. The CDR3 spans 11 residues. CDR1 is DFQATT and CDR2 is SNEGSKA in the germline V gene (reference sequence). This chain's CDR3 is CSALDYNEQFF. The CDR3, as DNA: TGCAGTGCCCTTGATTACAATGAGCAGTTCTTC.

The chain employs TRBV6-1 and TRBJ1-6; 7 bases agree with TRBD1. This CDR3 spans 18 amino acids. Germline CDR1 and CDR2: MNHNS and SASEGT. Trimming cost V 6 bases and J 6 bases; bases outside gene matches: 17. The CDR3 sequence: CASRSGDVTGASNSPLHF. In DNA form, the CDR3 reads TGTGCCAGCAGAAGCGGGGATGTTACAGGGGCGAGTAATTCACCCCTCCACTTT.

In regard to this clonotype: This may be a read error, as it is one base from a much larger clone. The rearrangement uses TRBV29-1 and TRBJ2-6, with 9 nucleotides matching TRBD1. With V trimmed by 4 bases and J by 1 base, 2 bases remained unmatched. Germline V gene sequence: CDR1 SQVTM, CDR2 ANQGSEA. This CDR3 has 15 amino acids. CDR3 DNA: TGCAGCGTTGGAGGGACAGGGTCTGGGGCCAACGTCCTGACTTTC. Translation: CSVGGTGSGANVLTF. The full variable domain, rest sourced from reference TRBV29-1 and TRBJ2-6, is SAVISQKPSRDICQRGTSLTIQCQVDSQVTMMFWYRQQPGQSLTLIATANQGSEATYESGFVIDKFPISRPNLTFSTLTVSNMSPEDSSIYLCSVGGTGSGANVLTFGAGSRLTVL.

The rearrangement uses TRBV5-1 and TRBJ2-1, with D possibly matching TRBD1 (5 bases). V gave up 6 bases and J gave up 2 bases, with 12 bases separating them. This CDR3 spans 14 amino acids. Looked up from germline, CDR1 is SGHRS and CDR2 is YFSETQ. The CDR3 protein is CASTGISPYNEQFF. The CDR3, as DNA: TGCGCCAGCACAGGGATATCCCCCTACAATGAGCAGTTCTTC. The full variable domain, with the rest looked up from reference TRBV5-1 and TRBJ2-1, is KAGVTQTPRYLIKTRGQQVTLSCSPISGHRSVSWYQQTPGQGLQFLFEYFSETQRNKGNFPGRFSGRQFSNSRSEMNVSTLELGDSALYLCASTGISPYNEQFFGPGTRLTVL.

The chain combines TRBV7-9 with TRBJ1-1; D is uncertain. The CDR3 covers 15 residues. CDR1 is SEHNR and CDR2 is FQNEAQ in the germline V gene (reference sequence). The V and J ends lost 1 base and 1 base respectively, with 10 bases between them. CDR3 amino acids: CASSLGRGGNTEAFF. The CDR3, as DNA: TGTGCCAGCAGCTTAGGCCGGGGAGGGAACACTGAAGCTTTCTTT.

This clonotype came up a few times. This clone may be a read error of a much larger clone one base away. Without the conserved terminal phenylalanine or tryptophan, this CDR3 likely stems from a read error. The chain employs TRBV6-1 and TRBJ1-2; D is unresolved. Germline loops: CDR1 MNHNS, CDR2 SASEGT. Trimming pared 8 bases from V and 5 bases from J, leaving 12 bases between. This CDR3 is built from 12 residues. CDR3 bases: TGTGCCAGCCGAGGGAGTGGGTATGGCTACACCCTC. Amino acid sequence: CASRGSGYGYTL.

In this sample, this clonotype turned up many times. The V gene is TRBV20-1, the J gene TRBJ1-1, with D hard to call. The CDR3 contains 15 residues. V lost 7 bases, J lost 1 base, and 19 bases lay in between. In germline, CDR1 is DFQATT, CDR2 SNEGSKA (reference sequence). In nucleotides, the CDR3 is TGCAGTGTCCCAAACTCGGTAGGGAAGAACACTGAAGCTTTCTTT. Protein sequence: CSVPNSVGKNTEAFF.

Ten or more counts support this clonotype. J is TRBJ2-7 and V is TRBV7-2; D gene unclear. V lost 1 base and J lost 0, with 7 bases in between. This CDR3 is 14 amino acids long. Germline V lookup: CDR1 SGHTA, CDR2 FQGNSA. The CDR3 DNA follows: TGTGCCAGCAGCTTAGTGACCTACTCCTACGAGCAGTACTTC. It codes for CASSLVTYSYEQYF. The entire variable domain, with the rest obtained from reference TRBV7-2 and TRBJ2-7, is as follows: GAGVSQSPSNKVTEKGKDVELRCDPISGHTALYWYRQSLGQGLEFLIYFQGNSAPDKSGLPSDRFSAERTGGSVSTLTIQRTQQEDSAVYLCASSLVTYSYEQYFGPGTRLTVT.

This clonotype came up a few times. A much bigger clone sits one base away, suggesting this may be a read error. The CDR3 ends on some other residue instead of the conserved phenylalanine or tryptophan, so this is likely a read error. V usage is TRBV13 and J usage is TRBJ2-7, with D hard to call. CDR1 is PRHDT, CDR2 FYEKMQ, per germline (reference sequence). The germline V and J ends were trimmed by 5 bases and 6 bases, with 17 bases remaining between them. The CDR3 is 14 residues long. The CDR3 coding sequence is TGTGCCAGCAGCCTCAGCCAGGTAGACGGCGAGCAGTACCTC. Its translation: CASSLSQVDGEQYL.

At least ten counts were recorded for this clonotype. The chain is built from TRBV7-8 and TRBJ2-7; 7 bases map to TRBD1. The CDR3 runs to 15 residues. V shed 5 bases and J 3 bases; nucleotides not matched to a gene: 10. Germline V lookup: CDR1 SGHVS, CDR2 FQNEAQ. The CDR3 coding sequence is TGTGCCAGCAGCACCCGACAGGGTAACCTCTACGAGCAGTACTTC. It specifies CASSTRQGNLYEQYF.

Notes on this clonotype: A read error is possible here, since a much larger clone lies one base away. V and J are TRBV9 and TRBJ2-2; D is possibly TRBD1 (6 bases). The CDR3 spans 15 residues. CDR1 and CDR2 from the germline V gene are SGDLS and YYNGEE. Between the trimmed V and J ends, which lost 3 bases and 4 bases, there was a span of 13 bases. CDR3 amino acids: CASSAGVWGTGELFF. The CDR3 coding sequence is TGTGCCAGCAGCGCAGGGGTGTGGGGCACCGGGGAGCTGTTTTTT. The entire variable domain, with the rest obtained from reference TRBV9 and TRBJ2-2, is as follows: DSGVTQTPKHLITATGQRVTLRCSPRSGDLSVYWYQQSLDQGLQFLIQYYNGEERAKGNILERFSAQQFPDLHSELNLSSLELGDSALYFCASSAGVWGTGELFFGEGSRLTVL.

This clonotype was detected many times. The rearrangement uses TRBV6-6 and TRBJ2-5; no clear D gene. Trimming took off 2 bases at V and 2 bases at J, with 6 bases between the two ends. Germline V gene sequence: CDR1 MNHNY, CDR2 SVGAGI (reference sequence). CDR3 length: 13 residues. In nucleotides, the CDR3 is TGTGCCAGCAGTTACGTCCAACAAGAGACCCAGTACTTC. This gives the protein CASSYVQQETQYF.

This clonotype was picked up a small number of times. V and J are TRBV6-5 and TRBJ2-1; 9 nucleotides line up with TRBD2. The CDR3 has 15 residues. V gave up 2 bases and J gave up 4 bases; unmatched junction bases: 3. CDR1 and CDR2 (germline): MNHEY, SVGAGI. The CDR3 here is CASSYEAGGYNEQFF. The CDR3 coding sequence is TGTGCCAGCAGTTACGAAGCGGGAGGTTACAATGAGCAGTTCTTC.